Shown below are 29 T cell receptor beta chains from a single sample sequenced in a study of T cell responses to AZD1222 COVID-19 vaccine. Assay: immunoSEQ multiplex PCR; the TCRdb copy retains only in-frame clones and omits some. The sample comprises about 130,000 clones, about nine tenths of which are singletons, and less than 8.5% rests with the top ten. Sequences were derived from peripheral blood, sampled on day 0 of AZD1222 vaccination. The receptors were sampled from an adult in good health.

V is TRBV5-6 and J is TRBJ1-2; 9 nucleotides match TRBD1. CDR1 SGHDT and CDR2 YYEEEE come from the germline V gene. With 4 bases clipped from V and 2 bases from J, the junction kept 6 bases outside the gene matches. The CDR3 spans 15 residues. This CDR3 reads CASSSGQGWNYGYTF. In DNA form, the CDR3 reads TGTGCCAGCAGCAGCGGACAGGGGTGGAACTATGGCTACACCTTC.

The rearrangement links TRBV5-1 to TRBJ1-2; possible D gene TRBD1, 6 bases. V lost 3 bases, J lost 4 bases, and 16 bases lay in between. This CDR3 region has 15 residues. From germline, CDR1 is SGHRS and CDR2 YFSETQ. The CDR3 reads CASSSDGGRSYGYTF. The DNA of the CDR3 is TGCGCCAGCAGCTCGGATGGGGGGCGCAGCTATGGCTACACCTTC.

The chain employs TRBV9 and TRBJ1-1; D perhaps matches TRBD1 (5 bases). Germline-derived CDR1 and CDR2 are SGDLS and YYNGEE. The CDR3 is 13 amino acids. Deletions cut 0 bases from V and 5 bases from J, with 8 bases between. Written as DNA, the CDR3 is TGTGCCAGCAGCGTAGCGGGGGAAACTGAAGCTTTCTTT. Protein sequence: CASSVAGETEAFF.

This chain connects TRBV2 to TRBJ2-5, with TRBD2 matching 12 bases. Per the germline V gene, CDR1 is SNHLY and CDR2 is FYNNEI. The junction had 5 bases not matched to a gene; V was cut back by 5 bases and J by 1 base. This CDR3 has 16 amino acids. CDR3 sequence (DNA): TGTGCCAGCAGTACGACTAGCGGGGGCTTCCAAGAGACCCAGTACTTC. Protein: CASSTTSGGFQETQYF.

The CDR3 coding sequence is TGTGCCAGCAGTGAAGCGCGGGTGGGGGAGCAGTACTTC. Its protein is CASSEARVGEQYF. This rearrangement joins TRBV2 to TRBJ2-7; D is possibly TRBD2 (5 bases). Germline V lookup: CDR1 SNHLY, CDR2 FYNNEI. V was cut by 0 bases and J by 7 bases, with 10 bases left in between. The CDR3 contains 13 residues.

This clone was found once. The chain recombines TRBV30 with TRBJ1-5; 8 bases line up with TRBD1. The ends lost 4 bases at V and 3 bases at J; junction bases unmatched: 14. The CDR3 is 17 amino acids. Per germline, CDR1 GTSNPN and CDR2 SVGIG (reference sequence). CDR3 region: CAWIHSRDRRYNQPQHF. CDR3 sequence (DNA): TGTGCCTGGATTCATAGCCGGGACAGGCGATACAATCAGCCCCAGCATTTT. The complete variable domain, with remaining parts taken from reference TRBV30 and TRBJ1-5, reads SQTIHQWPATLVQPVGSPLSLECTVEGTSNPNLYWYRQAAGRGLQLLFYSVGIGQISSEVPQNLSASRPQDRQFILSSKKLLLSDSGFYLCAWIHSRDRRYNQPQHFGDGTRLSIL.

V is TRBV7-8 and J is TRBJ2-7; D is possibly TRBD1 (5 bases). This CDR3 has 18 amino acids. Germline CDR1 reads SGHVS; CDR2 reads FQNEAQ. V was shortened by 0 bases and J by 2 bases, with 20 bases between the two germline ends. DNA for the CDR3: TGTGCCAGCAGCTTAGCAATAAGTAGACAGATCTTCACCTACGAGCAGTACTTC. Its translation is CASSLAISRQIFTYEQYF.

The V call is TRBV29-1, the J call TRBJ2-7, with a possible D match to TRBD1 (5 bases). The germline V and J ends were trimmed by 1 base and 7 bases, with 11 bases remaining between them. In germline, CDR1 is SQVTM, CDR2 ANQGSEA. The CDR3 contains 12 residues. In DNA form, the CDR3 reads TGCAGCGTTGAAGGGACAAAAAGAGAGCAGTACTTC. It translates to CSVEGTKREQYF.

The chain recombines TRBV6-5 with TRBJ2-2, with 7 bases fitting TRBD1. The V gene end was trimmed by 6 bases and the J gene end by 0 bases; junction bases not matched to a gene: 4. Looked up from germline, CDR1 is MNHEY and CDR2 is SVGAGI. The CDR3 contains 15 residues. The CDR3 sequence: CASRMTGTNTGELFF. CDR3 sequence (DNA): TGTGCCAGCAGGATGACAGGGACGAACACCGGGGAGCTGTTTTTT.

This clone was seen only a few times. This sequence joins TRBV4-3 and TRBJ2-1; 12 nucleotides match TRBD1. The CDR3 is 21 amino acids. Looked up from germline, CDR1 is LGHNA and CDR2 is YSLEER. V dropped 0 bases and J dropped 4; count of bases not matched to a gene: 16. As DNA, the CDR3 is TGCGCCAGCAGCCAAGATGAAGGTCTACTCGGGACAGGGGGCTTATACAATGAGCAGTTCTTC. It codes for CASSQDEGLLGTGGLYNEQFF.

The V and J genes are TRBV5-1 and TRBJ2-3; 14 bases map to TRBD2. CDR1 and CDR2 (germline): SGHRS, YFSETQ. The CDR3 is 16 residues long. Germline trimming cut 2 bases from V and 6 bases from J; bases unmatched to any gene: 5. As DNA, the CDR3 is TGCGCCAGCAGCTTCTGGGGGACTAGCGGGGGTGATACGCAGTATTTT. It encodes CASSFWGTSGGDTQYF.

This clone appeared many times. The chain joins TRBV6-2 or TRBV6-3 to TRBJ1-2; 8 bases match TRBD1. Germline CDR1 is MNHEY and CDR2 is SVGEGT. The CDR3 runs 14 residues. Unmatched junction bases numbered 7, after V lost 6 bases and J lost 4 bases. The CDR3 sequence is CASSGPGQAYGYTF. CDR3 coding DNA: TGTGCCAGCAGCGGGCCGGGACAGGCCTATGGCTACACCTTC.

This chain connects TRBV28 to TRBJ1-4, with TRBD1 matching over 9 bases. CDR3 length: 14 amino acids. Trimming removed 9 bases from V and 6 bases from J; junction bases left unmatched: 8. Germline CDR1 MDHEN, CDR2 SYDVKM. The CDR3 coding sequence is TGTGCCAGTAGGACAGGGGCCTCGGATGAAAAACTGTTTTTT. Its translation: CASRTGASDEKLFF. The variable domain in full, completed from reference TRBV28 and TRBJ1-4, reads DVKVTQSSRYLVKRTGEKVFLECVQDMDHENMFWYRQDPGLGLRLIYFSYDVKMKEKGDIPEGYSVSREKKERFSLILESASTNQTSMYLCASRTGASDEKLFFGSGTQLSVL.

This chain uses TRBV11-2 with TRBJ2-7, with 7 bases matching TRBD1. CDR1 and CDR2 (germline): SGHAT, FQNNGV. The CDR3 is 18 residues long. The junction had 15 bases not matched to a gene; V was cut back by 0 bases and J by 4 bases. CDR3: CASSLDWSGGRGNYEQYF. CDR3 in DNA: TGTGCCAGCAGCTTAGATTGGTCCGGTGGCAGGGGGAATTACGAGCAGTACTTC.

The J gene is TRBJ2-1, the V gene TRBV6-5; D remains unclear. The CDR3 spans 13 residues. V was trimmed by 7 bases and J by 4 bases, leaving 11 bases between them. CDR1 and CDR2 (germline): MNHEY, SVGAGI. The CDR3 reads CASIPKGYNEQFF. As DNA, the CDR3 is TGTGCCAGCATCCCTAAAGGTTACAATGAGCAGTTCTTC.

The CDR3 loop is CASSYPATGLYEQYF. In DNA, the CDR3 is TGTGCCAGCAGTTACCCCGCGACAGGGCTCTACGAGCAGTACTTC. The V gene is TRBV6-2 or TRBV6-3, the J gene TRBJ2-7; 7 bases map to TRBD1. CDR3 size: 15 residues. Trimming removed 2 bases from V and 3 bases from J; junction bases left unmatched: 7. Germline V gene data show CDR1 as MNHEY and CDR2 as SVGEGT.

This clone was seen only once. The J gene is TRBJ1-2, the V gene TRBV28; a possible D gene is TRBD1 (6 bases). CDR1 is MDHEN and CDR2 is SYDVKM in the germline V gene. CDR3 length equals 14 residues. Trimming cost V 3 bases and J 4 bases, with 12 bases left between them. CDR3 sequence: CASSFQEGVYGYTF. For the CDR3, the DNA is TGTGCCAGCAGTTTCCAAGAGGGGGTCTATGGCTACACCTTC.

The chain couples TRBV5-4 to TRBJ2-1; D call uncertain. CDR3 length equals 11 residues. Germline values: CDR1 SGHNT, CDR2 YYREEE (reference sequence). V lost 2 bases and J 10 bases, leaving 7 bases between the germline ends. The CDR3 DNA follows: TGTGCCAGCAGCTTCGGGCGGGAGCAGTTCTTC. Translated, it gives CASSFGREQFF.

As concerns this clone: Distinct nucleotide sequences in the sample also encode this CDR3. CDR3 sequence reads: CASSLGQHTEAFF. The CDR3 nucleotides read TGTGCCAGCAGCTTGGGACAGCACACTGAAGCTTTCTTT. The rearrangement links TRBV7-3 to TRBJ1-1; 7 bases map to TRBD1. Looked up from germline, CDR1 is SGHTA and CDR2 is FQGTGA. The CDR3 spans 13 residues. Trimming cost V 3 bases and J 3 bases; bases outside gene matches: 1.

The CDR3 loop is CASSQEGRLAGDTQYF. In DNA, the CDR3 is TGTGCCAGCAGCCAAGAGGGCCGACTAGCGGGAGATACGCAGTATTTT. The V call is TRBV3-1 (or the pseudogene TRBV3-2), the J call TRBJ2-3; 10 bases map to TRBD2. Germline V gene sequence: CDR1 LGHDT, CDR2 YNNKEL (reference sequence). Trimming at V came to 0 bases and at J to 5 bases, leaving 5 bases not matched to a gene. There are 16 residues in the CDR3.

The CDR3 region is CASDLIEDDNQPQHF. In DNA form, the CDR3 reads TGTGCCAGTGATTTGATCGAGGATGACAATCAGCCCCAGCATTTT. The chain joins TRBV2 to TRBJ1-5; D gene unclear. The CDR3 runs to 15 residues. V was shortened by 9 bases and J by 3 bases, with 18 bases between the two germline ends. Germline V CDR1 and CDR2: SNHLY, FYNNEI. Together with reference TRBV2 and TRBJ1-5, the CDR3 gives the full variable domain: EPEVTQTPSHQVTQMGQEVILRCVPISNHLYFYWYRQILGQKVEFLVSFYNNEISEKSEIFDDQFSVERPDGSNFTLKIRSTKLEDSAMYFCASDLIEDDNQPQHFGDGTRLSIL.

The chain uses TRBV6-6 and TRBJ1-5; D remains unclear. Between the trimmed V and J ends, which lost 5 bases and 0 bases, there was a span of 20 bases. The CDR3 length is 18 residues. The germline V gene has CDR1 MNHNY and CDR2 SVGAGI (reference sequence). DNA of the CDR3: TGTGCCAGCAGTAGATCGGCGCGGACGACTTATAGCAATCAGCCCCAGCATTTT. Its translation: CASSRSARTTYSNQPQHF.

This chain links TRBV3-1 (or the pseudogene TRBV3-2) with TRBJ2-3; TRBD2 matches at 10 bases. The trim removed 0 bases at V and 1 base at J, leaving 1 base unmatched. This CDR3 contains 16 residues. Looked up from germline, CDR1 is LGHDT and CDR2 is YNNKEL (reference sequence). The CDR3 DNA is TGTGCCAGCAGCCAAGAAACTAGCGGGGGCACAGATACGCAGTATTTT. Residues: CASSQETSGGTDTQYF.

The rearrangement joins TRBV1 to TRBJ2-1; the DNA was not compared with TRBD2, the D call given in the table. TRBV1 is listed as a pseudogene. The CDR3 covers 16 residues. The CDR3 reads CTSSPPRGGAGNEQFF. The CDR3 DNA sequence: TGCACCAGCAGCCCCCCGAGGGGGGGGGCAGGGAATGAGCAGTTCTTC.

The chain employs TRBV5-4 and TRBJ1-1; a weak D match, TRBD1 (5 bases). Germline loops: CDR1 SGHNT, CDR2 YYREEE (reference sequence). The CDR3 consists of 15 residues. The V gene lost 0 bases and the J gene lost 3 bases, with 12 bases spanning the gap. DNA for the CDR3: TGTGCCAGCAGCTTGGGGTTTGGGGGGGACACTGAAGCTTTCTTT. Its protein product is CASSLGFGGDTEAFF.

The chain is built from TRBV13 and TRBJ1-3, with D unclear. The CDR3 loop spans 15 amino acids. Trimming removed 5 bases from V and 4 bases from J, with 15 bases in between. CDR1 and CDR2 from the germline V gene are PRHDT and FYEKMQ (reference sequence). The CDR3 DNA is TGTGCCAGCAGCCCTCCGTTGAGGGCCGGAAACACCATATATTTT. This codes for CASSPPLRAGNTIYF. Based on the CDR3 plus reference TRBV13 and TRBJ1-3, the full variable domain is AAGVIQSPRHLIKEKRETATLKCYPIPRHDTVYWYQQGPGQDPQFLISFYEKMQSDKGSIPDRFSAQQFSDYHSELNMSSLELGDSALYFCASSPPLRAGNTIYFGEGSWLTVV.

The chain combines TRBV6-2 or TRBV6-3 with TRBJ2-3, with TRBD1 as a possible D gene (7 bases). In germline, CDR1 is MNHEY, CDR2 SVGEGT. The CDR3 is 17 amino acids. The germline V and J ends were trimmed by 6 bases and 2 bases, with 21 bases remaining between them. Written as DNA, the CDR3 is TGTGCCAGCAGCACGAACAGGGGAGGAATAGCCACAGATACGCAGTATTTT. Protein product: CASSTNRGGIATDTQYF.

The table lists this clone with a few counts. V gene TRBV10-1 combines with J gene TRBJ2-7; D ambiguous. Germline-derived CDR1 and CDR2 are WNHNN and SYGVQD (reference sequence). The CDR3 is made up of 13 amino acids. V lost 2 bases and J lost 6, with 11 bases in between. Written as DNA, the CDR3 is TGCGCCAGCAGTGAGGTCTCCTCTGGCGAGCAGTACTTC. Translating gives CASSEVSSGEQYF.

The CDR3 loop is CASSPSGGDEKLFF. The CDR3 nucleotides read TGTGCCAGCAGCCCTTCAGGGGGGGACGAAAAACTGTTTTTT. The J gene is TRBJ1-4, the V gene TRBV5-4, with 7 bases aligning to TRBD1. The J segment lost 8 bases and the V segment lost 4 bases, leaving 8 bases of the junction unmatched. CDR1 is SGHNT and CDR2 is YYREEE in the germline V gene (reference sequence). The CDR3 is made up of 14 amino acids.